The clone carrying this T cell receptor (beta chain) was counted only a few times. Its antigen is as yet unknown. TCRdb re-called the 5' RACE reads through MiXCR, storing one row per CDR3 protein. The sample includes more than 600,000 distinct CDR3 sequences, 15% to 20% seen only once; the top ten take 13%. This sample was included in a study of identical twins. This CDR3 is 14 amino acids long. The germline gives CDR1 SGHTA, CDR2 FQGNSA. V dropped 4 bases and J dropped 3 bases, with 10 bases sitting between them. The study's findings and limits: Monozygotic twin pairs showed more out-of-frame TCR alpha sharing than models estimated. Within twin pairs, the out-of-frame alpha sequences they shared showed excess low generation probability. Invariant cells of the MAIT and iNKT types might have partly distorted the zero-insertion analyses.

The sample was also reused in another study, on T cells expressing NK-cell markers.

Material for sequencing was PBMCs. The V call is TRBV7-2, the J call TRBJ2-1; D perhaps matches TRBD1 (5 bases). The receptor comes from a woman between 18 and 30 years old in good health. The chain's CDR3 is CASSSSRGYNEQFF. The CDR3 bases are TGTGCCAGCAGCTCGTCAAGGGGCTACAATGAGCAGTTCTTC.